This T cell receptor (beta chain) was found in a study of T cells after yellow fever vaccination. Germline CDR1 reads SGHKS; CDR2 reads YYEKEE (reference sequence). The CDR3 runs to 16 residues. V was trimmed by 5 bases and J by 0 bases, leaving 12 bases between them. TCRdb ran MiXCR on the 5' RACE reads and lists one entry per CDR3 protein. This table has fewer than 150,000 distinct CDR3 sequences, approximately 7.7% appearing once. There are many counts of this clonotype. The J gene is TRBJ2-6, the V gene TRBV5-5, with D perhaps given as TRBD1 or TRBD2 (6 bases each). Sequenced material: CD4+ T cells sorted from PBMCs, taken 5 days after the yellow fever booster vaccination. This TCR was recovered from a man aged 25-45 years who received the YFV17D yellow fever vaccine. Here the CDR3 DNA reads TGTGCCAGCAGTGGGGGGCCCAGCTCTGGGGCCAACGTCCTGACTTTC. It codes for CASSGGPSSGANVLTF.